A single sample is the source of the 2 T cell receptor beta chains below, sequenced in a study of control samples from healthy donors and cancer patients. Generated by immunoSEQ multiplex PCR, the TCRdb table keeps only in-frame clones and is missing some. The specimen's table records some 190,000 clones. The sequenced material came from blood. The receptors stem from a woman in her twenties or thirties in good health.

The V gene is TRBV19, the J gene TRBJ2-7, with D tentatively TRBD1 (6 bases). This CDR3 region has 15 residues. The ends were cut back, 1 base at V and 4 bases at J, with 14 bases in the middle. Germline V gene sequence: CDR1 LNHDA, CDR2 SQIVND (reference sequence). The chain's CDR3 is CASSIAEQGFYEQYF. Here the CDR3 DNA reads TGTGCCAGTAGTATAGCGGAACAGGGTTTTTACGAGCAGTACTTC.

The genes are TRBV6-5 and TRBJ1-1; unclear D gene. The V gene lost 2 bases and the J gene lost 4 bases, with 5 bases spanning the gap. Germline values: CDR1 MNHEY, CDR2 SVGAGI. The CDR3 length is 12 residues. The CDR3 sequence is CASSYLGTEAFF. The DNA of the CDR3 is TGTGCCAGCAGTTACCTTGGCACTGAAGCTTTCTTT.